The sequence of this TCR beta chain was determined in a study of tumor and adjacent non-tumor tissue in lung cancer. Study-wide findings and caveats: Tumor tissue had significantly higher TCR diversity than normal lung.

CDR1 is KGHDR, CDR2 SFDVKD, per germline. V was clipped by 7 bases and J by 12 bases; unmatched bases: 19. CDR3 size: 16 residues. A remark on this clonotype: The antigen is not known.

TCRbeta libraries were built with three rounds of nested PCR, modified from ARM-PCR. A single record per CDR3 protein comes from TCRdb applying MiXCR to the multiplex PCR reads. The table has some 100,000 distinct CDR3 sequences, around three fifths seen once. This sample's RNA came from whole unsorted tissue. This non-tumor lung sample came from over 3 cm beyond the tumor edge. This chain connects TRBV24-1 to TRBJ2-3, with 9 bases matching TRBD1. This sequence was found in a man aged 25-45 years with non-small cell lung cancer. The sequencing input was distant non-tumor lung tissue. CDR3 DNA sequence: TGTGCCACCAGCGCGCCGGAGACAGGGGGAACAGGTACACAGTATTTT. This gives the protein CATSAPETGGTGTQYF.